These T cell receptor beta chains were read from a single sample in a study of T cell repertoires in cytomegalovirus infection. TCRdb reprocessed the reads with MiXCR, giving one entry per CDR3 protein. The table has a few hundred thousand distinct CDR3 sequences, about 15% seen once. Source material: CD8+ T cells from PBMCs. These receptors were taken from a human donor in good health (CMV status not recorded). Some clones in this sample may be carry-over from other donors' samples. CDR3s include the opening cysteine and the closing phenylalanine or tryptophan. D genes are given only for firm matches. Size is stated for part of the rows, as once, few or many counts, or as a class when the clone is expanded.

size: many; D: TRBD2; J: TRBJ2-7; V: TRBV7-8; CDR3: CASRRGTSGGPDEQYF
size: -; D: -; J: TRBJ1-1; V: TRBV12-3/TRBV12-4; CDR3: CASKGTGGEAFF
size: many; D: -; J: TRBJ2-2; V: TRBV28; CDR3: CASSIREQGTGELFF
size: -; D: TRBD2; J: TRBJ2-1; V: TRBV2; CDR3: CASSEFASGGGSYNEQFF
size: -; D: TRBD1; J: TRBJ1-2; V: TRBV5-4; CDR3: CASSPTGGAYLGYTF
size: few; D: TRBD2; J: TRBJ2-7; V: TRBV7-6; CDR3: CASSLGLAGASYEQYF
size: -; D: -; J: TRBJ2-3; V: TRBV28; CDR3: CASSFRRYLTDTQYF
size: -; D: TRBD1; J: TRBJ1-1; V: TRBV6-1; CDR3: CASIPTGMATEAFF
size: few; D: -; J: TRBJ1-1; V: TRBV5-4; CDR3: CASSRPPDTEAFF
size: few; D: -; J: TRBJ1-2; V: TRBV9; CDR3: CASSVGANYGYTF
size: many; D: -; J: TRBJ2-7; V: TRBV7-2; CDR3: CASSVGAAIYYEQYF
size: few; D: TRBD1; J: TRBJ2-1; V: TRBV6-1; CDR3: CASTWDRSYNEQFF
size: few; D: TRBD2; J: TRBJ2-5; V: TRBV24-1; CDR3: CATSQLAGGQETQYF
size: -; D: -; J: TRBJ2-2; V: TRBV19; CDR3: CASSSRVVPRELFF
size: many; D: -; J: TRBJ2-1; V: TRBV7-2; CDR3: CASSPGRRNEQFF
size: few; D: -; J: TRBJ2-1; V: TRBV29-1; CDR3: CSAQEGLGEQFF
size: -; D: TRBD1; J: TRBJ2-7; V: TRBV5-4; CDR3: CASSLAPPGQNYEQYF
size: -; D: TRBD1; J: TRBJ1-1; V: TRBV3-1; CDR3: CASSQDLTGVNEAFF
size: -; D: -; J: TRBJ2-2; V: TRBV10-3; CDR3: CAIKKTTGELFF
size: few; D: -; J: TRBJ2-7; V: TRBV10-3; CDR3: CAIRSGVRQDQNSYEQYF
size: -; D: TRBD1; J: TRBJ1-1; V: TRBV6-5; CDR3: CASSQSPDRDQRAFF
size: many; D: TRBD2; J: TRBJ2-3; V: TRBV12-3/TRBV12-4; CDR3: CASSFGSGGATDTQYF
size: few; D: TRBD2; J: TRBJ2-3; V: TRBV5-8; CDR3: CASSSWTSGGGTDTQYF
size: many; D: -; J: TRBJ1-1; V: TRBV28; CDR3: CASSFPTTAMNTEAFF
size: few; D: TRBD1; J: TRBJ2-6; V: TRBV6-4; CDR3: CASNRTGEDSGANVLTF
size: -; D: TRBD1; J: TRBJ1-4; V: TRBV27; CDR3: CASSVTGRLGEKLFF
size: few; D: -; J: TRBJ1-6; V: TRBV6-6; CDR3: CASSLSPGTGDSPLHF
size: -; D: -; J: TRBJ1-1; V: TRBV20-1; CDR3: CSARDLLTQATEAFF
size: few; D: -; J: TRBJ1-1; V: TRBV29-1; CDR3: CSVQGAVGMDTEAFF
size: few; D: -; J: TRBJ1-1; V: TRBV5-6; CDR3: CASSFGTPNTEAFF
size: many; D: -; J: TRBJ1-2; V: TRBV7-6; CDR3: CASSSNPTGQYGYTF
size: many; D: -; J: TRBJ2-3; V: TRBV7-2; CDR3: CASSLAGGAADTQYF
size: few; D: -; J: TRBJ1-3; V: TRBV7-9; CDR3: CASSPRLRAGNTIYF
size: -; D: -; J: TRBJ2-3; V: TRBV29-1; CDR3: CSVEDPSDSLLTDTQYF
size: once; D: -; J: TRBJ1-1; V: TRBV4-1; CDR3: CASSQVKDSVENTEAFF
size: -; D: TRBD1; J: TRBJ2-7; V: TRBV28; CDR3: CAISLPGQGAREQYF
size: many; D: TRBD2; J: TRBJ2-3; V: TRBV6-1; CDR3: CASWGLAGETDTQYF
size: many; D: -; J: TRBJ2-2; V: TRBV11-2; CDR3: CASSFSLGPMNTGELFF
size: many; D: -; J: TRBJ1-1; V: TRBV12-3/TRBV12-4; CDR3: CASSLYGGMNTEAFF
size: many; D: -; J: TRBJ1-6; V: TRBV7-6; CDR3: CASSLTSDGSTLHF
size: -; D: TRBD1; J: TRBJ2-1; V: TRBV5-6; CDR3: CASSLSSDRGYNEEFF
size: many; D: -; J: TRBJ2-1; V: TRBV28; CDR3: CASSSPGSSYNEQFF
size: -; D: -; J: TRBJ2-2; V: TRBV5-1; CDR3: CASSLGLGSTGELFF
size: many; D: -; J: TRBJ2-1; V: TRBV7-8; CDR3: CASSLAPGVLGNEQFF
size: many; D: -; J: TRBJ1-5; V: TRBV10-3; CDR3: CAISESGQTNQPQHF
size: -; D: -; J: TRBJ2-1; V: TRBV3-1; CDR3: CASSQYRATSYNEQFF
size: -; D: -; J: TRBJ2-3; V: TRBV12-3/TRBV12-4; CDR3: CASSFVRVPSTDTQYF
size: few; D: TRBD1; J: TRBJ1-4; V: TRBV28; CDR3: CASSPAGGREKLFF
size: many; D: -; J: TRBJ2-7; V: TRBV6-6; CDR3: CASLDGSYEQYF
size: few; D: -; J: TRBJ1-1; V: TRBV28; CDR3: CASLSRSGRGIPAEAFF
size: -; D: TRBD1; J: TRBJ1-5; V: TRBV2; CDR3: CASSGDRERDQPQHF
size: -; D: -; J: TRBJ2-3; V: TRBV4-1; CDR3: CASSQAPNTQYF